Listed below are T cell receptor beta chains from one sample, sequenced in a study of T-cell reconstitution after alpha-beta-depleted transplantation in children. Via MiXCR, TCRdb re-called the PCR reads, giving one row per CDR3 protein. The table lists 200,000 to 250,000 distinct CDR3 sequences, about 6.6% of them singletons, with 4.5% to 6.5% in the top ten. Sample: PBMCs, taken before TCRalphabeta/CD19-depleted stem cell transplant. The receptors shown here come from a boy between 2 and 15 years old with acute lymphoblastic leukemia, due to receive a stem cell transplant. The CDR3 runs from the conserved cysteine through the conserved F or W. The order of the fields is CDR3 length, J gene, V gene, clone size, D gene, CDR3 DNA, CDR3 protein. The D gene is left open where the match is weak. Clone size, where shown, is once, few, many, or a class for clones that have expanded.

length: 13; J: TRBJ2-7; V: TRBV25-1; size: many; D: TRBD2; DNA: TGTGCCACCTACGGGACTAGCAATTACGAGCAGTACTTC; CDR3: CATYGTSNYEQYF
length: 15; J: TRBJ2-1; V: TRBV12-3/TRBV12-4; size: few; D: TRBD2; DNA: TGTGCCAGCAGCCGCGGGGGGCCATCCTACAATGAGCAGTTCTTC; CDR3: CASSRGGPSYNEQFF
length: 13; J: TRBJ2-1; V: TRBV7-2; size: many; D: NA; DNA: TGTGCCAGCAGCTACCAGCTCGGACGAGAGCAGTTCTTC; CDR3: CASSYQLGREQFF
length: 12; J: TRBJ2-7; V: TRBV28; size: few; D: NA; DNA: TGTGCCAGCAGTTTCGATGGGGGAGGGCAGTACTTC; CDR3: CASSFDGGGQYF
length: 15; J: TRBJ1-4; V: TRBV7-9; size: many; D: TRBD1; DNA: TGTGCCAGCAGCTCGAACCGGGACAGAAATGAAAAACTGTTTTTT; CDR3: CASSSNRDRNEKLFF
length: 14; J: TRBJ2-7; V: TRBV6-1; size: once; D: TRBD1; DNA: TGTGCCAGCAGGGAGACAGGGGGTCCCTACGAGCAGTACTTC; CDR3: CASRETGGPYEQYF
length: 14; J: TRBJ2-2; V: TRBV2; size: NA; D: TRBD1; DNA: TGTGCCAGAGGACAGGGGGTTAGGACCGGGGAGCTGTTTTTT; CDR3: CARGQGVRTGELFF
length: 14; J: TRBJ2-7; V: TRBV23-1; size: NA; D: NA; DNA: TGCGCCAGCAGTCAGTTACGGGGAACCTACGAGCAGTACTTC; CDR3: CASSQLRGTYEQYF
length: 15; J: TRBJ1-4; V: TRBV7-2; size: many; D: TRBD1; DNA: TGTGCCAGCAGCTTAGCGAAGGGGGCAGGTGAAAAACTGTTTTTT; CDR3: CASSLAKGAGEKLFF
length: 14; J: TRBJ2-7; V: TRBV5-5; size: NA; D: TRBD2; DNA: TGTGCCAGCAGCTTTGGAACTAGCGCCTACGAGCAGTACTTC; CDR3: CASSFGTSAYEQYF
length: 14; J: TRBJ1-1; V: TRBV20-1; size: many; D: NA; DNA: TGCAGTGCTAGAATTCCTCCGGGGAGAACTGAAGCTTTCTTT; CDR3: CSARIPPGRTEAFF
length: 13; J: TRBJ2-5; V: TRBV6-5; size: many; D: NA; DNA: TGTGCCAGCAGCAAGGGACTCGGAGAGACCCAGTACTTC; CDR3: CASSKGLGETQYF
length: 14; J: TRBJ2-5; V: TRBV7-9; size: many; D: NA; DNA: TGTGCCAGCAGCTCCTTTGTGGGGAAAGAGACCCAGTACTTC; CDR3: CASSSFVGKETQYF
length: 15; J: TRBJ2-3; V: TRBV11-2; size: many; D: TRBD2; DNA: TGTGCCAGCAGCTTATGGATAGCGGGGGGAGATACGCAGTATTTT; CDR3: CASSLWIAGGDTQYF
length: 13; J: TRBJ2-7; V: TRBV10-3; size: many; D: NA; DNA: TGTGCCATCAGTGGCAGATCTAGAGACGAGCAGTACTTC; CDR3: CAISGRSRDEQYF
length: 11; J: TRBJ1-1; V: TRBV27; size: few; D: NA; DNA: TGTGCCACCAGAGCCAACACTGAAGCTTTCTTT; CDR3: CATRANTEAFF
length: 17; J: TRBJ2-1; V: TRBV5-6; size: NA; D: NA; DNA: TGTGCCAGCAGCCTCACCTGGGATCTACGGCCTTCGAATGAGCAGTTCTTC; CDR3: CASSLTWDLRPSNEQFF
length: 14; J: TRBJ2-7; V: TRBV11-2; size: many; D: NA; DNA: TGTGCCAGCAGCTTTACGGGCGGTGCCTACGAGCAGTACTTC; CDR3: CASSFTGGAYEQYF
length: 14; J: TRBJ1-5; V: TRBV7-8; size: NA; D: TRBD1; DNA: TGTGCCAGCAGAAAACGGGACAGGGAGGAGCCCCAGCATTTT; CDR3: CASRKRDREEPQHF
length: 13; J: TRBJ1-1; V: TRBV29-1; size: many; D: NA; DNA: TGCAGCGTTGAGGAGGTGGTGGACACTGAAGCTTTCTTT; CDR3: CSVEEVVDTEAFF
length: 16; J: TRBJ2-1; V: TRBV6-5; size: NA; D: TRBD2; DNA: TGTGCCAGCAGTTTCGGAGCGGGGGATACCTACAATGAGCAGTTCTTC; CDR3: CASSFGAGDTYNEQFF
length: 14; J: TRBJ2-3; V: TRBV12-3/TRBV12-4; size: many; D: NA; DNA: TGTGCCAGCAGTTTGGGGCAGTCTCGGGATACGCAGTATTTT; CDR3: CASSLGQSRDTQYF
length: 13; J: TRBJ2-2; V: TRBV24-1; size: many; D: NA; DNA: TGTGCCACCAGTGAGCCAGACACCGGGGAGCTGTTTTTT; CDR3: CATSEPDTGELFF
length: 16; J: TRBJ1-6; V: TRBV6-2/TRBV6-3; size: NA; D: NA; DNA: TGTGCCAGCAGTTACGGCCAGGGATGGAAAAATTCACCCCTCCACTTT; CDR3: CASSYGQGWKNSPLHF
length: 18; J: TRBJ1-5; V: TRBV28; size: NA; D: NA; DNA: TGTGCCAGCAGTTCGCCCGGGAGGGGGACATTTCTCAATCAGCCCCAGCATTTT; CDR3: CASSSPGRGTFLNQPQHF
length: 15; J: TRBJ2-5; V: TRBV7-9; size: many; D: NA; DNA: TGTGCCAGCAGCTCCTTTCGCAGGGGACAAGAGACCCAGTACTTC; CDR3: CASSSFRRGQETQYF
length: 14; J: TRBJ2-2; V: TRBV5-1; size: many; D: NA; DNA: TGCGCCAGCAGCATAGCAGACAGGCTCGGGGAGCTGTTTTTT; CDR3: CASSIADRLGELFF
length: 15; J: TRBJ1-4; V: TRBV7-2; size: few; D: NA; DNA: TGTGCCAGCAGCCTCCGAGATACTTCTAATGAAAAACTGTTTTTT; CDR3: CASSLRDTSNEKLFF